The next 14 T cell receptor beta chains were all read from a single sample in a study of blood T cell repertoires in COVID-19. Generated by immunoSEQ multiplex PCR, the TCRdb table keeps only in-frame clones and is missing some. The sample records around 170,000 clones, approximately 90% being singletons. Material for sequencing was peripheral blood. The receptors derive from a man aged 55 to 70 with acute or convalescent COVID-19.

The V call is TRBV7-9, the J call TRBJ2-7; D possibly corresponds to TRBD2 (6 bases). This CDR3 contains 13 residues. Trimming left V 8 bases short and J 0 bases short, with 11 bases between. CDR1 is SEHNR and CDR2 is FQNEAQ in the germline V gene (reference sequence). Written as DNA, the CDR3 is TGTGCCAGCGGGGGGACGGACTCCTACGAGCAGTACTTC. Translating gives CASGGTDSYEQYF.

This sequence joins TRBV4-1 and TRBJ2-3; 16 bases are shared with TRBD2. The CDR3 consists of 20 residues. Germline V CDR1 and CDR2: MGHRA, YSYEKL. V gave up 2 bases and J gave up 1 base; unmatched junction bases: 9. CDR3: CASSQPMGLAGGGGTDTQYF. CDR3 in DNA: TGCGCCAGCAGCCAACCCATGGGACTAGCGGGAGGGGGGGGCACAGATACGCAGTATTTT.

The V call is TRBV5-6, the J call TRBJ2-2; 7 bases map to TRBD1. Germline values: CDR1 SGHDT, CDR2 YYEEEE. With 1 base clipped from V and 4 bases from J, the junction kept 4 bases outside the gene matches. There are 15 residues in the CDR3. CDR3 bases: TGTGCCAGCAGCTTGAGGGGGCGCAGCACCGGGGAGCTGTTTTTT. Its protein is CASSLRGRSTGELFF.

The rearrangement links TRBV24-1 to TRBJ2-3, with 14 bases aligning to TRBD2. The CDR3 covers 18 residues. V was clipped by 4 bases and J by 2 bases; unmatched bases: 7. In germline, CDR1 is KGHDR, CDR2 SFDVKD. CDR3 sequence: CATSDRGTSGRDTDTQYF. For the CDR3, the DNA is TGTGCCACCAGTGACCGAGGGACTAGCGGGAGAGACACAGATACGCAGTATTTT.

The chain carries TRBV20-1 and TRBJ1-3; no firm D call. The CDR3 runs 11 residues. Per germline, CDR1 DFQATT and CDR2 SNEGSKA (reference sequence). The germline V and J ends were trimmed by 6 bases and 4 bases, with 7 bases remaining between them. For the CDR3, the DNA is TGCAGTGCCGCGGCCGGAAACACCATATATTTT. Protein product: CSAAAGNTIYF.

This rearrangement joins TRBV6-5 to TRBJ1-2, with D possibly matching TRBD1 (5 bases). Germline CDR1 is MNHEY and CDR2 is SVGAGI. The V end lost 2 bases, the J end lost 4 bases, and 8 bases lay between the germline ends. The CDR3 spans 13 residues. CDR3 sequence (DNA): TGTGCCAGCAGTTACAGGACATTCTATGGCTACACCTTC. Its protein product is CASSYRTFYGYTF.

The chain couples TRBV7-6 to TRBJ2-2; 14 bases fit TRBD2. V shed 6 bases and J 5 bases; nucleotides not matched to a gene: 5. CDR1 and CDR2 from the germline V gene are SGHVS and FNYEAQ. The CDR3 loop spans 16 amino acids. Written as DNA, the CDR3 is TGTGCCAGCAGTAAGGGGACTAGCGGGAGAACCGGGGAGCTGTTTTTT. Translation gives CASSKGTSGRTGELFF.

The chain uses TRBV27 and TRBJ1-4; tentative D call: TRBD1 (5 bases). Trimming took 5 bases from V and 4 from J, leaving 14 bases between them. This CDR3 comprises 15 residues. Germline values: CDR1 MNHEY, CDR2 SMNVEV (reference sequence). The DNA for the CDR3 is TGTGCCAGCAGTCCTTTGGGGCAGGTTAATGAAAAACTGTTTTTT. It translates to CASSPLGQVNEKLFF.

The gene calls are TRBV3-1 (or the pseudogene TRBV3-2) and TRBJ2-7; D is perhaps TRBD1 (7 bases). The CDR3 runs to 15 residues. V was shortened by 1 base and J by 2 bases, with 12 bases between the two germline ends. Germline V gene data show CDR1 as LGHDT and CDR2 as YNNKEL (reference sequence). The CDR3 sequence: CASSQVPRGAYEQYF. The CDR3 bases are TGTGCCAGCAGCCAAGTCCCCAGGGGGGCCTACGAGCAGTACTTC.

The chain carries TRBV5-4 and TRBJ2-2, with a possible D match to TRBD2 (6 bases). CDR1 is SGHNT, CDR2 YYREEE, per germline (reference sequence). The ends were cut back, 2 bases at V and 1 base at J, with 9 bases in the middle. The CDR3 has 15 amino acids. The CDR3 nucleotides are TGTGCCAGCAGCTTTAGGACTAAGAACACCGGGGAGCTGTTTTTT. It encodes CASSFRTKNTGELFF.

The chain is built from TRBV5-6 and TRBJ1-1; 9 positions agree with TRBD1. V lost 4 bases and J lost 3; bases outside the gene matches: 7. Looked up from germline, CDR1 is SGHDT and CDR2 is YYEEEE. The CDR3 covers 15 residues. The CDR3 region has the DNA TGTGCCAGCAGCACCCCGGGACAGGGATACACTGAAGCTTTCTTT. It yields the protein CASSTPGQGYTEAFF.

This clone appeared a single time. This chain joins TRBV6-6 and TRBJ1-2; 8 positions agree with TRBD1. V shed 4 bases and J 6 bases; nucleotides not matched to a gene: 13. CDR1 MNHNY and CDR2 SVGAGI come from the germline V gene (reference sequence). The CDR3 totals 16 residues. CDR3 nucleotide sequence: TGTGCCAGCAGTTCCTCGGCGGGACAGGCCCCAAATGGCTACACCTTC. It specifies CASSSSAGQAPNGYTF.

The V gene is TRBV10-3, the J gene TRBJ1-3; tentative D call: TRBD1 (5 bases). Germline CDR1 is ENHRY and CDR2 is SYGVKD. This CDR3 contains 15 residues. Trimming cost V 4 bases and J 0 bases, with 10 bases left between them. The CDR3 here is CAISAQGLSGNTIYF. The DNA for the CDR3 is TGTGCCATCAGTGCTCAGGGCCTCTCTGGAAACACCATATATTTT.

The chain combines TRBV27 with TRBJ2-1, with 8 bases lining up with TRBD1. V lost 3 bases, J lost 8 bases, and 12 bases stayed unmatched. Germline V lookup: CDR1 MNHEY, CDR2 SMNVEV (reference sequence). The CDR3 extends over 16 amino acids. The CDR3 sequence is CASSFWDRLGTDEQFF. The CDR3 bases are TGTGCCAGCAGTTTCTGGGACAGGCTGGGTACCGATGAGCAGTTCTTC.